This T cell receptor beta chain was sequenced for a study of sequential checkpoint blockade in melanoma. Study context: Patients were randomized 1:1 to nivolumab-then-ipilimumab or ipilimumab-then-nivolumab first-line. Both treatment sequences were followed by maintenance nivolumab.

Some clones are missing from TCRdb's copy, which holds only in-frame ones; the method was immunoSEQ multiplex PCR. Of 40,000 or so clones in the sample, around 86% were seen once. Treatment of the sample: randomized to nivolumab then ipilimumab (arm A) or the reverse (arm B). No patient had prior DNA-damaging chemotherapy. Live CD3+CD8+ CD19− CD56− cells were sorted from PBMCs. Germline lookup yields CDR1 SQVTM and CDR2 ANQGSEA. V was shortened by 5 bases and J by 0 bases, with 17 bases between the two germline ends. This CDR3 is 15 amino acids long. The sequence came from a human donor with melanoma. V is TRBV29-1 and J is TRBJ2-7, with unresolved D. Sequenced here: CD8+ T cells sorted from blood (inferred from file names), sampled from a patient given nivolumab and ipilimumab in sequence. Here the CDR3 reads CSVLDPESTSYEQYF. CDR3 sequence (DNA): TGCAGCGTTCTAGACCCCGAGTCCACCTCCTACGAGCAGTACTTC.